The rows below give T cell receptor beta chains drawn from one sample of a study of PD-L1 blockade in urothelial cancer. The table came from immunoSEQ multiplex PCR; TCRdb's copy has only in-frame clones and leaves some out. Among roughly 30,000 clones listed, 89% were seen once. The sample in question was PBMCs, obtained around atezolizumab (anti-PD-L1) treatment. The source of these receptors is a man of 80 years or more with urothelial cancer. Both conserved end residues are part of each CDR3. The D gene is left open where the match is weak. Clone size appears in some rows only: once, few, many, or a class for an expanded clone.

>TRBJ2-3|TRBD2|-|TRBV7-9
CASSLNREVSTDTQYF
TGTGCCAGCAGCTTAAATCGGGAGGTTAGCACAGATACGCAGTATTTT
>TRBJ2-6|-|-|TRBV27
CASSFLSGANVLTF
TGTGCCAGCAGTTTCCTCTCTGGGGCCAACGTCCTGACTTTC
>TRBJ2-3|TRBD2|-|TRBV10-3
CAISGRGGLAGDTQYF
TGTGCCATCAGTGGCCGGGGGGGACTAGCGGGGGATACGCAGTATTTT
>TRBJ2-7|TRBD2|-|TRBV30
CAWSVPRTSGNYEQYF
TGTGCCTGGAGTGTCCCACGGACTAGCGGGAACTACGAGCAGTACTTC
>TRBJ2-3|TRBD1|-|TRBV5-3
CARSSNKGQGGGASTDTQYF
TGTGCCAGAAGCTCTAATAAGGGACAGGGTGGCGGGGCCAGCACAGATACGCAGTATTTT
>TRBJ2-7|-|-|TRBV5-1
CASSPDPQRTQVEQYF
TGCGCCAGCAGCCCGGACCCCCAGCGGACCCAGGTCGAGCAGTACTTC
>TRBJ2-3|-|-|TRBV2
CASISRGQFSDTQYF
TGTGCCAGCATCAGTCGAGGGCAGTTTTCAGATACGCAGTATTTT
>TRBJ2-1|-|-|TRBV5-6
CASSSPSGAVSYNEQFF
TGTGCCAGCAGCTCGCCCTCAGGGGCGGTCTCCTACAATGAGCAGTTCTTC
>TRBJ2-7|TRBD1|-|TRBV11-3
CASSLSGQGVYEQYF
TGTGCCAGCAGCTTAAGCGGACAGGGGGTTTACGAGCAGTACTTC
>TRBJ2-3|TRBD2|once|TRBV19
CASTPPGLAARDTQYF
TGTGCCAGCACGCCCCCGGGACTAGCGGCCAGAGATACGCAGTATTTT
>TRBJ2-2|TRBD2|-|TRBV5-6
CASSLNSGSLSGELFF
TGTGCCAGCAGTCTAAATAGCGGGAGTTTGTCCGGGGAGCTGTTTTTT
>TRBJ2-5|-|few|TRBV5-1
CASSLNQGARGETQYF
TGCGCCAGCAGCTTGAACCAGGGGGCGCGGGGGGAGACCCAGTACTTC
>TRBJ2-2|TRBD1|-|TRBV28
CASSPTGTGGIGELFF
TGTGCCAGCAGTCCGACCGGGACAGGGGGGATCGGGGAGCTGTTTTTT
>TRBJ2-3|TRBD1|-|TRBV28
CASRGQGARLDTQYF
TGTGCCAGCAGGGGACAGGGGGCGCGCCTAGATACGCAGTATTTT
>TRBJ1-5|-|few|TRBV6-1
CASSHSRNQPQHF
TGTGCCAGCAGTCACAGCCGCAATCAGCCCCAGCATTTT
>TRBJ1-2|-|once|TRBV6-5
CASRPTANYGYTF
TGTGCCAGCAGACCTACAGCAAACTATGGCTACACCTTC
>TRBJ1-1|TRBD1|-|TRBV19
CASSTRTGSMNTEAFF
TGTGCCAGTAGTACCCGGACAGGGAGCATGAACACTGAAGCTTTCTTT
>TRBJ2-2|TRBD2|-|TRBV23-1
CASSQGTSGGNTGELFF
TGCGCCAGCAGTCAAGGGACTAGCGGGGGGAACACCGGGGAGCTGTTTTTT
>TRBJ2-1|-|-|TRBV9
CASSGQTGRSYNEQFF
TGTGCCAGCAGCGGACAAACAGGACGAAGCTACAATGAGCAGTTCTTC
>TRBJ2-7|TRBD1|-|TRBV19
CASSLSGTEFSYEQYF
TGTGCCAGTAGTCTTTCCGGGACAGAATTCTCCTACGAGCAGTACTTC
>TRBJ2-2|-|few|TRBV18
CASSPGGLGELFF
TGTGCCAGCTCACCAGGGGGCCTCGGGGAGCTGTTTTTT
>TRBJ2-3|-|once|TRBV10-3
CASRRGYSTDTQYF
TGTGCTTCTAGAAGGGGTTATAGCACAGATACGCAGTATTTT
>TRBJ1-1|-|-|TRBV6-1
CASRGQKNTEAFF
TGTGCCAGCAGAGGACAGAAGAACACTGAAGCTTTCTTT
>TRBJ2-1|TRBD2|-|TRBV6-4
CASSLLAGYNEQFF
TGTGCCAGCAGCCTACTAGCGGGGTACAATGAGCAGTTCTTC
>TRBJ2-1|TRBD2|-|TRBV5-1
CASSLAGGSSYNEQFF
TGCGCCAGCAGCTTGGCCGGGGGGAGCTCCTACAATGAGCAGTTCTTC
>TRBJ1-1|-|-|TRBV6-5
CASSYRRREAFF
TGTGCCAGCAGTTACCGCCGGAGGGAAGCTTTCTTT
>TRBJ1-1|-|once|TRBV6-1
CASSEQGWGTEAFF
TGTGCCAGCAGTGAGCAGGGGTGGGGCACTGAAGCTTTCTTT
>TRBJ1-3|-|once|TRBV6-1
CAIWAATGGGNTIYF
TGTGCCATTTGGGCCGCGACAGGCGGGGGAAACACCATATATTTT
>TRBJ1-2|-|-|TRBV6-4
CASRRDSRGGYTF
TGTGCCAGCAGAAGAGACTCACGGGGAGGCTACACCTTC
>TRBJ1-1|-|-|TRBV11-2
CASSPRGGGGWTEAFF
TGTGCCAGCAGTCCACGGGGGGGCGGCGGGTGGACTGAAGCTTTCTTT
>TRBJ1-3|-|-|TRBV28
CASSPGQTSGNTIYF
TGTGCCAGCAGTCCCGGACAGACCTCTGGAAACACCATATATTTT
>TRBJ2-7|-|-|TRBV11-2
CASSSRSSASSYEQYF
TGTGCCAGCAGCTCCCGCTCTAGCGCGAGCTCCTACGAGCAGTACTTC
>TRBJ2-5|-|-|TRBV5-1
CASSLEAHGVQETQYF
TGCGCCAGCAGCTTGGAGGCTCACGGGGTACAGGAGACCCAGTACTTC